This TCR beta chain was documented in a study of cytomegalovirus exposure and HLA in healthy donors (dated by TCRdb to about 2017). For the wider study: According to an earlier analysis of a few hundred of the donors, 150 million to 200 million T cells yielded approximately 120 million unique TCR beta sequences and about 300 Gb of sequence data. An early release that covered about 600 HLA-typed donors contained 250 to 350 gigabases of sequencing data and 75 million to 100 million unique TCR sequences. Among the approximately 420 genotyped donors, under 90% belonged to the genetic ancestry cluster associated with self-reported Caucasian donors. The aim of the study was to test whether cataloging public T cell receptors could identify signatures of past pathogen exposure. Using immunosequencing, the study profiled T cell repertoires from fewer than 850 subjects and related those repertoires to cytomegalovirus serostatus. A separate validation cohort of over a hundred different subjects was used in addition to the approximately 640-subject first cohort. To predict cytomegalovirus infection status, the study brought together high-throughput TCR immunosequencing, statistical association of individual TCRs with disease status, and machine learning. A later analysis re-examined previously published TCR beta repertoires from roughly 720 donors and added high-resolution HLA genotyping to investigate patterns of TCR occurrence. The later analysis used no new phenotypic data to find candidate immune exposures, relying instead on TCR beta sequences and their occurrence across donors. To decide whether each TCR beta V gene segment behaved as functional or pseudogenic, an earlier analysis of fewer than 750 of the donors relied on high-throughput TCR beta sequencing. Alongside the repertoire data, information on donor age, sex, ethnicity and CMV serostatus was compiled. A later genetic analysis used genome-wide SNP genotypes for about 65% of the 666 donors, treating that subset as a discovery cohort. Every discovery cohort repertoire had been produced on one sequencing platform. HLA typing included class I and class II loci at four-digit resolution. The number of typed donors differed by locus: about 629-630 for A, B, C, DRB1 and DQB1; some 500 for DQA1; approximately 600 for DPA1; and 450 to 480 for DPB1. Roughly 5 DR-DQ haplotypes were handled as single units for association and clustering, since linkage in the cohort was strong. Among some 400 genotyped donors of the cohort, an average of about 240,000 unique TCR beta nucleotide sequences were sequenced per donor, roughly 20% of them non-productive. Study-wide conclusions, independent of this receptor: In a later analysis, several top co-occurrence clusters were reported to appear linked to parvovirus B19, influenza, CMV and Epstein-Barr virus. Correlated functional status among segregating V segments might reflect linkage disequilibrium, but an unknown experimental factor could not be ruled out. When HLA alleles, especially DR and DQ, strongly co-occurred, TCR associations were difficult to assign to individual alleles. A total of 150 to 200 TCR beta chains were listed by the study as associated with cytomegalovirus. A further reported finding was that TCR beta sequences accurately predicted the HLA-A and HLA-B alleles for most subjects in the first cohort. An association between a missense DCLRE1C variant and V-gene and J-gene trimming of TCR beta chains was found in a later genetic analysis and replicated in an independent cohort. Sequencing depth was assumed to be roughly uniform across donors in the presence/absence analyses, though that assumption may not hold. The classifier was reported to diagnose cytomegalovirus status with high specificity and sensitivity in both the original cohort and the validation cohort. Immune exposure information for the cohort was limited to CMV serostatus. In a later analysis, HLA-associated TCR beta chains were found to be more clonally expanded and to have lower generation probabilities than equally common non-associated chains. Some IMGT-functional V segments, including TRBV6-2 and TRBV6-3, could not be distinguished by the 87-base-pair reads and were therefore excluded. An earlier analysis of approximately 500 of the donors showed that most TCR beta V segments appeared in productive rearrangements either about 87% or about 30% of the time, which broadly matched IMGT annotations. In a later analysis, around 17,000 TCR beta sequences were associated with specific HLA alleles at a false discovery rate of 0.05. Because counts were too low, about 15 rarely observed V segments, including chromosome 9 orphons, were left out of the earlier analysis of several hundred of the donors. Three of the identified cytomegalovirus-associated TCR beta chains were confirmed in vitro to be specific for cytomegalovirus antigens. According to a later genetic analysis, donors in an Asian-associated ancestry cluster had fewer N-insertions in productive TCRs than the approximately 700-donor mean. According to a later analysis, TCR association rates differed among HLA loci, with DRB1 alleles showing the most associated TCRs and HLA-C alleles showing the fewest. According to a later analysis, most CMV-associated TCR beta chains appeared to be HLA-restricted, and the HLA associations seemed to be driven largely by CMV exposure. The authors suggested that the approach could potentially be generalized to other disease states and immunological phenotypes. Because some donors lacked HLA typing at each locus, the association tests relied only on the typed subset. Most TCR sequences were observed very rarely across donors, whereas some public TCRs were present in many individuals. The sequencing pipeline was judged likely to have produced a cluster of highly shared sequence variants as a technical artifact. In this cohort, only TCR beta chains were sequenced, and detectable features were limited by the absence of alpha or paired-chain data.

The cohort comprised 666 healthy bone marrow donors. All cohort members were sampled while nominally healthy, although unrecorded immune exposures were likely present. CMV serostatus was positive for about 300 and negative for about 50% of the roughly 700 cohort members, and was not recorded for this donor. Every donor gave a peripheral blood sample, and the peripheral blood mononuclear cells from that sample were used for TCR beta sequencing. The Qiagen DNeasy Blood Extraction Kit was used to extract genomic DNA from the blood cell samples. The cysteine opens and the phenylalanine closes a CDR3 of 18 amino acids. Here the CDR3 DNA is all that survives: 54 bases in frame from base 1. CDR1 MGHDK and CDR2 SYGVNS are derived from the germline V gene. The germline V and J ends show losses of 0 bases and 3 bases respectively, and no gene match explains 11 bases of the junction. This clone appeared once. It has no known antigen specificity. No per-base quality is available; no much larger clone lies one base away.

Receptor amplification or capture employed the immunoSEQ multiplex PCR assay. For the multiplex PCR, a mixture combining 60 forward primers for TCR Vbeta segments and 13 reverse primers for TCR Jbeta segments was used. The CDR3 region of rearranged TCR beta genes was amplified from genomic DNA with a multiplex PCR assay. The amplified TCR beta libraries were sequenced on the Illumina HiSeq System as 87-base-pair reads. In the paper's pipeline: Across the 700 or so repertoires, a later analysis counted some 80 million unique TCR beta chains, some 11 million of which were shared by at least two donors. Raw reads were error-corrected and collapsed into unique sequences by a nearest-neighbor algorithm in which closely related sequences were merged to remove PCR and sequencing errors. Alignment of CDR3 sequences to IMGT reference sequences was used to assign V, D and J gene segments. For a sequence to be retained, at least a six-nucleotide match to both a V gene segment and a J gene segment was required. Rearrangements were called productive when the CDR3 lacked stop codons and stayed in frame with V and J; all others were non-productive. Following IMGT convention, CDR3 was defined as the stretch from the second conserved V-encoded cysteine to the conserved J-encoded phenylalanine. The earlier analysis of some 550 of the donors excluded any sequence lacking an unambiguous match to a single V gene segment. An earlier analysis of 450 to 650 of the donors called V segments functional above 56.7% productive rearrangements and segregating when the between-donor standard deviation exceeded 5%. A statistical classification framework was built for diagnosing cytomegalovirus status from the catalog of TCR beta chain sequences. In a later analysis, V and J genes were assigned by comparing TCR nucleotide sequences against IMGT/GENE-DB human TR gene sequences. The TCRdist pipeline was used in a later analysis to assign CDR3 sequences and most-parsimonious VDJ recombination scenarios. A later analysis defined each TCR beta chain by its CDR3 amino acid sequence plus V-gene family, and excluded reads lacking a unique V-gene family. As a way to deal with suspected cross-contamination and a sequencing artifact, a later analysis dropped 592 nucleotide sequences that were highly shared and had low generation probability. In a later analysis, a clonal expansion index for each public chain was calculated from normalized within-repertoire ranks of inferred template counts. A later analysis computed generation probabilities with a VDJ recombination model fitted to out-of-frame rearrangements, and checked the results against IGoR. In a later analysis, TCR-TCR, TCR-HLA and TCR-CMV co-occurrence was scored with hypergeometric tests, and a repertoire-size bias correction was applied to TCR pairs. To estimate false discovery rates, a later analysis permuted the HLA or CMV assignments 20 times. A later analysis grouped co-occurring TCRs with DBSCAN, adding TCRdist sequence similarity when clustering within HLA-allele-positive subsets. Repertoires with fewer than 30,000 or more than 120,000 public chains, plus five repertoires with anomalous nucleotide sharing, were excluded from co-occurrence clustering. TCRdb limited this immuneACCESS table to in-frame rearrangements with V and J called. A share of clones is missing; checked studies link under half to unresolved V genes, and the rest is unexplained. Clone size and the V and J calls come from that table; the DNA yielded D and trimming. This sample gives about 160,000 clones in total; 75% to 85% of them show up just once. 3.5% of the sample is in the top ten clones.

The sequencing sample was made of PBMCs. The chain uses TRBV25-1 and TRBJ1-2, and 9 junctional nucleotides match TRBD1. The clonotype comes from a human donor in good health. The DNA sequence is as follows: TGTGCCAGCAGTGAATATATTCTCCCGACAGGGGGGTACTATGGCTACACCTTC. Its protein product is CASSEYILPTGGYYGYTF.